This T cell receptor (beta chain) stems from a study of T cells in Graves' hyperthyroidism and ophthalmopathy. Study-wide results and limits: Clonotypes that were expanded in thyroid above 0.001 mostly appeared in blood too.

RNA transcripts provided the source from which TCR beta CDR3 regions were amplified. Initially, a first-round RT-PCR of the TCR CDR3 employed the HTBI primer set. MiXCR, run by TCRdb on the multiplex PCR reads, gives a single entry per CDR3 protein. The table has about 210,000 distinct CDR3 sequences, 17% seen once. Germline assignment: CDR1 SGHTA and CDR2 FQGTGA. The V segment lost 5 bases and the J segment 5 bases; nucleotides outside the gene matches: 4. The CDR3 covers 14 residues. This clonotype was seen at least ten times. Its specificity is unknown. It was approximately 9.4 ml of fresh peripheral blood that supplied the PBMCs.

The chain uses TRBV7-3 and TRBJ2-1, with TRBD2 matching over 9 bases. Sequenced material: blood. The receptor was isolated from a man over 45 with Graves' hyperthyroidism. CDR3 sequence reads: CASSPSGRNNEQFF. The DNA for the CDR3 is TGTGCCAGCAGCCCCAGCGGGAGGAACAATGAGCAGTTCTTC.